Below are 17 T cell receptor beta chains sequenced from a single sample in a study of blood T cell repertoires in COVID-19. Assay used: immunoSEQ multiplex PCR; TCRdb lists only in-frame clones, some missing. This sample has some 260,000 clones, with about 80% found just once. The specimen sequenced was PBMCs or T cells enriched from blood (not recorded which). The source of these receptors is a man under 40 with acute COVID-19.

This chain links TRBV5-1 with TRBJ2-2; 8 nucleotides agree with TRBD2. CDR3 length: 15 amino acids. Germline V CDR1 and CDR2: SGHRS, YFSETQ. J gave up 5 bases and V 1 base, and 4 bases lay outside the gene matches. CDR3 protein: CASSLTSGGTGELFF. The CDR3 DNA is TGCGCCAGCAGCTTGACCAGCGGGGGTACCGGGGAGCTGTTTTTT.

This clone was observed a few times. This same CDR3 is encoded by further DNA sequences in the sample. The gene calls are TRBV18 and TRBJ1-1; 8 bases are shared with TRBD1. V shed 3 bases and J 0 bases; nucleotides not matched to a gene: 6. CDR3 length: 16 amino acids. CDR1 and CDR2 (germline): KGHSH, LQKENI. The CDR3 coding sequence is TGTGCCAGCTCACCGGGGACAGGCCCTATGAACACTGAAGCTTTCTTT. Translation: CASSPGTGPMNTEAFF.

J is TRBJ2-5 and V is TRBV6-5; 7 bases agree with TRBD2. V was clipped by 5 bases and J by 4 bases; unmatched bases: 10. The length of the CDR3 is 15 residues. Germline CDR1 and CDR2: MNHEY and SVGAGI. The CDR3 sequence is CASSPIGGGGETQYF. As DNA, the CDR3 is TGTGCCAGCAGTCCCATCGGTGGGGGGGGAGAGACCCAGTACTTC.

V gene TRBV27 combines with J gene TRBJ2-3, with 7 bases matching TRBD1. The junction had 1 base not matched to a gene; V was cut back by 2 bases and J by 8 bases. Germline V gene data show CDR1 as MNHEY and CDR2 as SMNVEV (reference sequence). The CDR3 runs to 12 residues. The CDR3 DNA follows: TGTGCCAGCAGTTTAAGGGGGCTTACGCAGTATTTT. This sequence encodes CASSLRGLTQYF.

This clone was counted once. The gene calls are TRBV7-2 and TRBJ1-2; a weak D match, TRBD1 (6 bases). Germline CDR1 reads SGHTA; CDR2 reads FQGNSA. The CDR3 has 15 residues. Trimming cost V 0 bases and J 5 bases, with 13 bases left between them. Here the CDR3 DNA reads TGTGCCAGCAGCTTAGCCCTTGCAGGGGTATATGGCTACACCTTC. Its translation: CASSLALAGVYGYTF.

In the case of this clone: A much larger clonotype is one base distant, so this may be a read error. The chain has TRBV28 and TRBJ1-3, with D hard to call. V dropped 2 bases and J dropped 1 base, with 3 bases sitting between them. Germline CDR1 and CDR2: MDHEN and SYDVKM. CDR3 length equals 13 residues. As DNA, the CDR3 is TGTGCCAGCAGTTTACAGTCTGGAAACACCATATATTTT. This codes for CASSLQSGNTIYF.

This rearrangement joins TRBV19 to TRBJ2-3, with a tentative D call TRBD1 (6 bases). The CDR3 length is 14 residues. Looked up from germline, CDR1 is LNHDA and CDR2 is SQIVND (reference sequence). V was cut by 4 bases and J by 3 bases, with 11 bases left in between. CDR3 bases: TGTGCCAGTAGTAAACAGGGCCTGACAGATACGCAGTATTTT. Its translation is CASSKQGLTDTQYF.

The J gene is TRBJ1-1, the V gene TRBV10-3; TRBD1 matches 8 bases. Germline V lookup: CDR1 ENHRY, CDR2 SYGVKD. With V trimmed by 4 bases and J by 11 bases, 12 bases remained unmatched. This CDR3 region has 14 residues. CDR3 protein: CAISGGQGPYGAFF. CDR3 in DNA: TGTGCCATCAGTGGAGGACAGGGCCCGTACGGCGCTTTCTTT.

This clone was observed once. The J gene is TRBJ2-3, the V gene TRBV29-1, with TRBD2 matching over 8 bases. The CDR3 runs 13 residues. Germline CDR1 reads SQVTM; CDR2 reads ANQGSEA. Germline trimming cut 3 bases from V and 10 bases from J; bases unmatched to any gene: 9. The CDR3 here is CSVEGGGRGSQYF. CDR3 DNA sequence: TGCAGCGTTGAGGGCGGGGGGCGAGGGTCGCAGTATTTT.

This sequence joins TRBV5-1 and TRBJ1-1; unclear D gene. The CDR3 sequence is 14 residues long. The germline V gene encodes CDR1 SGHRS and CDR2 YFSETQ. Between the trimmed V and J ends, which lost 2 bases and 3 bases, there was a span of 11 bases. CDR3 loop: CASSFGDYDTEAFF. The CDR3 region has the DNA TGCGCCAGCAGCTTCGGGGATTATGACACTGAAGCTTTCTTT.

This chain joins TRBV18 and TRBJ1-1, with 8 bases fitting TRBD1. V was pared by 6 bases and J by 1 base, with 10 bases of the junction left unmatched. Germline CDR1 and CDR2: KGHSH and LQKENI. CDR3 size: 16 residues. In nucleotides, the CDR3 is TGTGCCAGCTCGCCTACAGGGGGTTCGGGGAACACTGAAGCTTTCTTT. This codes for CASSPTGGSGNTEAFF.

J is TRBJ2-6 and V is TRBV9, with D possibly matching TRBD1 (7 bases). The V gene's germline CDR1 is SGDLS and CDR2 YYNGEE. V was shortened by 3 bases and J by 0 bases, with 22 bases between the two germline ends. The CDR3 extends over 20 amino acids. The CDR3 protein is CASSGFAGRDSSSGANVLTF. The CDR3 DNA is TGTGCCAGCAGCGGGTTCGCGGGGCGGGACAGCAGCTCTGGGGCCAACGTCCTGACTTTC. The entire variable domain, with the rest obtained from reference TRBV9 and TRBJ2-6, is as follows: DSGVTQTPKHLITATGQRVTLRCSPRSGDLSVYWYQQSLDQGLQFLIQYYNGEERAKGNILERFSAQQFPDLHSELNLSSLELGDSALYFCASSGFAGRDSSSGANVLTFGAGSRLTVL.

The gene calls are TRBV14 and TRBJ1-1; no definite D call. Germline CDR1 is SGHDN and CDR2 is FVKESK. Trimming removed 6 bases at V and 7 bases at J, with 12 bases between. The CDR3 loop spans 12 amino acids. The CDR3 here is CASSFGPGEAFF. As DNA, the CDR3 is TGTGCCAGCAGTTTTGGGCCAGGTGAAGCTTTCTTT.

This clone appeared a single time. The chain employs TRBV29-1 and TRBJ1-1; D is undetermined. Germline CDR1 is SQVTM and CDR2 is ANQGSEA. V was trimmed by 4 bases and J by 0 bases, leaving 9 bases between them. This CDR3 contains 13 residues. CDR3 nucleotide sequence: TGCAGCGTTGGCAGGAAGTTGAACACTGAAGCTTTCTTT. Its translation: CSVGRKLNTEAFF.

This rearrangement joins TRBV6-4 to TRBJ1-2; tentative D call: TRBD1 (6 bases). Germline V gene data show CDR1 as MRHNA and CDR2 as SNTAGT. V was clipped by 3 bases and J by 5 bases, with 16 bases between them. This CDR3 has 15 amino acids. CDR3 residues: CASSDQPDTGYGYTF. As DNA, the CDR3 is TGTGCCAGCAGTGATCAGCCTGACACAGGGTATGGCTACACCTTC.

This chain links TRBV7-9 with TRBJ1-1; D is uncertain. The CDR3 is 13 residues long. Germline-derived CDR1 and CDR2 are SEHNR and FQNEAQ (reference sequence). The V gene lost 3 bases and the J gene lost 4 bases, with 9 bases spanning the gap. CDR3 in DNA: TGTGCCAGCAGCTTGTCAGGACTCACTGAAGCTTTCTTT. This sequence encodes CASSLSGLTEAFF.

About this clone: Mismatch with germline at one junction end may stem from a read error. V and J are TRBV5-1 and TRBJ2-3; 16 nucleotides match TRBD2. From germline, CDR1 is SGHRS and CDR2 YFSETQ. This CDR3 contains 19 residues. CDR3 coding DNA: TGTGCCAGCAGCACGGGACTAGCGGGAGGGCGTAGCGGGACAGATACGCAGTATTTT. This codes for CASSTGLAGGRSGTDTQYF. The full variable domain, its missing parts supplied by reference TRBV5-1 and TRBJ2-3, is KAGVTQTPRYLIKTRGQQVTLSCSPISGHRSVSWYQQTPGQGLQFLFEYFSETQRNKGNFPGRFSGRQFSNSRSEMNVSTLELGDSALYLCASSTGLAGGRSGTDTQYFGPGTRLTVL.